The text below deals with one TCR beta chain. The sample holds many counts of this clonotype. Its antigen is not yet known. No qualities accompany the bases; no much larger clone lies one base away. The sample's treatment or condition label is to be understood as: live attenuated yellow fever vaccine strain. Two biological replicates of bulk PBMCs were collected at each blood-draw timepoint. A standard Ficoll-Paque protocol was used to isolate PBMCs from peripheral blood. RNA was extracted with TriZol from bulk PBMCs, CD4 and CD8 fractions, and dextramer-positive and dextramer-negative fractions. The germline V gene encodes CDR1 LNHDA and CDR2 SQIVND (reference sequence). The CDR3, cysteine through phenylalanine, is 14 amino acids long. The entry retains the CDR3 DNA only, 42 bases that are in frame from base 1. After removal of 8 bases from V and 2 bases from J, the junction retains 9 bases not matched to a gene.

This record belongs to a study of T cells after yellow fever vaccination (dated by TCRdb to the late 2010s). In terms of the full investigation: Libraries from fractions with low cell numbers were prepared with the SMART-Seq v4 Ultra Low Input RNA kit. To follow T-cell clones before and after both primary and booster YFV17D yellow fever vaccination, bulk TCR alpha and beta repertoires underwent longitudinal sequencing. Two healthy male donors made up the cohort, one aged 18 to 29 years and the other aged 30 to 40 years. Blood was drawn at multiple timepoints before and after primary and secondary immunization, with bulk PBMC replicates and cell subsets isolated.

TCR cDNA was synthesized by 5'RACE template switching, which introduced a universal primer site and unique molecular identifiers. Priming for cDNA synthesis came from both the TCR alpha and TCR beta constant segments. Library amplification used two PCR steps, and the second PCR step added sample barcodes and sequencing adapters. Libraries were sequenced on Illumina HiSeq 2500 (2x100 bp) or NovaSeq (2x150 bp). For the original study's pipeline: MIGEC handled demultiplexing of reads and collapsing into UMI consensus sequences, while MiXCR performed V(D)J alignment. Vaccine-responding clonotypes were defined with edgeR using replicate PBMC samples, requiring FDR below 0.01 and a log2 fold change above 5 up to day 15. CD4 or CD8 identity was assigned to each bulk clonotype according to whether the clonotype was present at higher abundance in the sequenced CD4 repertoire or the sequenced CD8 repertoire. TCRdb's own reprocessing of the public reads used fastp at Q25 and MiXCR and kept productive beta chains. Entries that share a CDR3 protein sequence are merged under the most common genes and DNA. These V and J calls are TCRdb output, not the study's own analysis. Across this sample there are a few hundred thousand distinct CDR3 sequences, with 6.2% seen only once. The ten largest clonotypes hold 14% to 15% of the sample.

Findings and caveats that apply to the study as a whole: Computational filtering was required because FACS-sorted repertoires could contain abundant contaminating clonotypes from the bulk population. After the booster, most of the clones that had expanded following primary vaccination were detected again (roughly 96% of CD4 and around 88% of CD8), which suggests that memory was broadly maintained. A small fraction of clonotypes appeared in both the CD4 and CD8 compartments, likely as a result of convergent recombination. Compared with the primary T-cell response, the secondary T-cell response was weaker but faster, peaking on day 5 rather than day 15. Because the study included only a couple of donors, the extent to which the findings can be generalized is limited.

The sample in question was PBMCs, obtained 5 days after the yellow fever booster vaccination. The sequence links TRBV19 to TRBJ2-7; 7 of the junction bases match TRBD1. This TCR was recovered from a young man who received the YFV17D yellow fever vaccine. The DNA sequence is given as TGTGCCAGTCCCTCTGACAGGGCAACCTACGAGCAGTACTTC. Its product reads: CASPSDRATYEQYF.